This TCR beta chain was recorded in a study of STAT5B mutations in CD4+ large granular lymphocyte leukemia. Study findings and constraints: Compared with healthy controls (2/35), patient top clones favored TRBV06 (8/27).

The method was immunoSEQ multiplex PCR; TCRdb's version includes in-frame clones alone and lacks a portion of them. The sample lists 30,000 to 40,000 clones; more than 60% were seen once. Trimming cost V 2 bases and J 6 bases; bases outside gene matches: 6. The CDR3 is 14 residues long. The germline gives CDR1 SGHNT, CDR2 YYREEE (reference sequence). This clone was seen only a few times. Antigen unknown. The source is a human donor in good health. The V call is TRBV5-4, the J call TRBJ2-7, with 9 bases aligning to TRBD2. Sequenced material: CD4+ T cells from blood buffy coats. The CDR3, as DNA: TGTGCCAGCAGCTTTAGCGGGAGAAATGGCGAGCAGTACTTC. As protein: CASSFSGRNGEQYF.